The sequence of this TCR beta chain was determined in a study of blood T cells in healthy people across ages. Trimming shortened V by 2 bases and J by 1 base, and 8 bases separated the two germline ends. This CDR3 has 14 residues. Germline CDR1 is SGDLS and CDR2 is YYNGEE. A J-beta primer mix and a sample-barcoded 5' primer were used in a second PCR of roughly 6 to 11 cycles. Each sample provided no less than 2.5 million CDR3-containing paired-end reads. TCRdb called the 5' RACE reads again in MiXCR, with one record for every CDR3 protein. The sample lists about 680,000 distinct CDR3 sequences, around 45% occurring once.

The V gene is TRBV9, the J gene TRBJ2-3; maybe TRBD2 (6 bases). This clonotype was sampled from a woman in her sixties or seventies in good health. Sequencing was done on a sample of blood. The CDR3 nucleotides are TGTGCCAGCAGCGTTAGCGGCCGCACAGATACGCAGTATTTT. Its protein is CASSVSGRTDTQYF.